The text below deals with one T cell receptor beta chain. Its antigen is still unknown. This record belongs to a study of shared clonotypes between healthy human individuals. Libraries were prepared by immunoSEQ multiplex PCR; TCRdb keeps only in-frame clonotypes and omits some of them. The table records about 2.3 million clones, less than 95% of them present only once. General study results and limits: Roughly 4.6% of naive CD4 clonotypes were common to several donors.

V lost 1 base, J lost 2 bases, and 5 bases stayed unmatched. This CDR3 contains 16 residues. Germline CDR1 is KGHSH and CDR2 is LQKENI. The sequenced sample was naive CD4+ T cells from PBMCs. Subset noted: CD45RA+ positively selected. The receptor's source is a man between 18 and 35 years old in good health. Some clones in this sample may be carry-over from other donors' samples. The chain recombines TRBV18 with TRBJ2-7; 10 nucleotides match TRBD2. CDR3 coding DNA: TGTGCCAGCTCACCACGAGGGACTAGCGAAACCTACGAGCAGTACTTC. Protein sequence: CASSPRGTSETYEQYF.